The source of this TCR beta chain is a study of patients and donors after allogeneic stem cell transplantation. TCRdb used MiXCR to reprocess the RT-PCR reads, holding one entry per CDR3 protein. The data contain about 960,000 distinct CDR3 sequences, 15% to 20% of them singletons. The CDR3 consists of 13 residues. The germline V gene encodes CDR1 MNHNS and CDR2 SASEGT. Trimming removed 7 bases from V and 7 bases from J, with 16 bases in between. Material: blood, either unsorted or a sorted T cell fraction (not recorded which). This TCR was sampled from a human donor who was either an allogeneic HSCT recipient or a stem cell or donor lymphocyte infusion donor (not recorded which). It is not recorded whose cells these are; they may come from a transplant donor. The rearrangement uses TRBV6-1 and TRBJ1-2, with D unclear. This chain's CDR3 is CASTLRRDSGYTF. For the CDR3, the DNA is TGTGCCAGCACCCTTAGGAGAGATTCTGGCTACACCTTC.